The source of this T cell receptor beta chain is a study of T cell responses to AZD1222 COVID-19 vaccine. General study results and limits: Repertoires were collected only later (after the peak T cell response had occurred).

About this clone: Its antigen is undetermined.

Assay: immunoSEQ multiplex PCR; the TCRdb copy retains only in-frame clones and omits some. Of about 140,000 clones in the sample, less than 95% were seen once. CDR3 length: 11 amino acids. Trimming took off 11 bases at V and 4 bases at J, with 11 bases between the two ends. This TCR derives from an adult in good health. The chain joins TRBV12-3 or TRBV12-4 to TRBJ2-5; no firm D call. This specimen was peripheral blood, taken on day 0 of AZD1222 vaccination. CDR3 protein: CASQSRETQYF. The CDR3 nucleotides read TGTGCCTCCCAATCGAGAGAGACCCAGTACTTC.